Included here is one T cell receptor beta chain sequence, with context. Antigen specificity is unknown. Lesional scalp tissue (obtained by punch biopsy) and peripheral blood were collected from alopecia areata patients. Both CD4+ and CD8+ T cells were separated by sorting PBMCs. The data are from a study of CD8+ T cells in alopecia areata. Findings and limits, study-wide: Resident alphabeta T cells of normal skin are also sequenced in scalp samples.

This CDR3 is 11 amino acids long. V was pared by 8 bases and J by 7 bases, with 10 bases between. Germline V gene lookup returns CDR1 MDHEN and CDR2 SYDVKM. cDNA reverse transcribed from extracted RNA served as the sequencing template. The protocol was immunoSEQ multiplex PCR, while the TCRdb copy is restricted to in-frame clones and leaves out a portion. The repertoire holds about 97,000 clones, with 35% to 45% as singletons. This TCR derives from a human donor with alopecia areata. The rearrangement links TRBV28 to TRBJ2-3; D gene uncertain. What was sequenced was CD4+ T cells sorted from blood. As DNA, the CDR3 is TGTGCCAGCTTAGGGTTGAATACGCAGTATTTT. Translation: CASLGLNTQYF. Based on the CDR3 plus reference TRBV28 and TRBJ2-3, the full variable domain is DVKVTQSSRYLVKRTGEKVFLECVQDMDHENMFWYRQDPGLGLRLIYFSYDVKMKEKGDIPEGYSVSREKKERFSLILESASTNQTSMYLCASLGLNTQYFGPGTRLTVL.